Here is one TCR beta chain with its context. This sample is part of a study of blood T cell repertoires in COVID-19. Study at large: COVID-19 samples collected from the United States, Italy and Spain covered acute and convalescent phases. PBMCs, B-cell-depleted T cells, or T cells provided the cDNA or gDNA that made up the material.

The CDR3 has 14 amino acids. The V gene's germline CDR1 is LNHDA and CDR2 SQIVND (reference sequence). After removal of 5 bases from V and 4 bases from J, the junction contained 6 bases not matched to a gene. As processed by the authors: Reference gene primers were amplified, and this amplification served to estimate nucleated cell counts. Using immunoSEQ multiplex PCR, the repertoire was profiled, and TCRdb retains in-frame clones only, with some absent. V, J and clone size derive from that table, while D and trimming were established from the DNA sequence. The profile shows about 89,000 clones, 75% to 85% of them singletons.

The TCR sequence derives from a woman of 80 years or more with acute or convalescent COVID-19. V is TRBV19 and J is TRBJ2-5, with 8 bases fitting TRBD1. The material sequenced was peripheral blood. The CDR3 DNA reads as TGTGCCAGTAGTCCGCGGACAGGGTCAGAGACCCAGTACTTC. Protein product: CASSPRTGSETQYF.